The 15 T cell receptor beta chains below all came from one sample that was sequenced in a study of blood T cell repertoires in COVID-19 (TCRdb year 2020). The library was prepared using the immunoSEQ multiplex PCR assay. TCRdb limited this immuneACCESS table to in-frame rearrangements with V and J called. A share of clones is missing; checked studies link under half to unresolved V genes, and the rest is unexplained. Across this sample there are 43,000 or so clones, with approximately 80% seen only once. The ten largest account for 23% of the sample. Material for sequencing was peripheral blood. Receptor source: a woman aged 60-75 years with acute or convalescent COVID-19.

V and J are TRBV27 and TRBJ1-5, with TRBD1 identical over 7 bases. Germline-derived CDR1 and CDR2 are MNHEY and SMNVEV (reference sequence). V lost 4 bases to trimming and J lost 9 bases; unmatched junction nucleotides: 12. The CDR3 covers 15 residues. The DNA for the CDR3 is TGTGCCAGCAGTTCGTACAGGGGCCTGTTAGGGCCCCAGCATTTT. Its protein product is CASSSYRGLLGPQHF.

J is TRBJ2-1 and V is TRBV3-1 (or the pseudogene TRBV3-2); D is perhaps TRBD2 (6 bases). CDR1 and CDR2 (germline): LGHDT, YNNKEL (reference sequence). V lost 1 base, J lost 6 bases, and 19 bases lay in between. This CDR3 has 17 residues. The DNA for the CDR3 is TGTGCCAGCAGCCAAGTAATGTTTGCAGGGAGGCCCAATGAGCAGTTCTTC. It yields the protein CASSQVMFAGRPNEQFF.

The V call is TRBV5-1, the J call TRBJ2-1; TRBD2 aligns across 10 bases. After removal of 0 bases from V and 5 bases from J, the junction contained 17 bases not matched to a gene. This CDR3 is 20 amino acids long. In germline, CDR1 is SGHRS, CDR2 YFSETQ. The CDR3 protein is CASSLALSLAGALLNNEQFF. The CDR3, as DNA: TGCGCCAGCAGCTTGGCCCTGAGTCTAGCGGGGGCCCTCCTTAACAATGAGCAGTTCTTC.

V and J are TRBV2 and TRBJ1-1; TRBD1 might be the D (5 bases). V dropped 6 bases and J dropped 5 bases, with 13 bases sitting between them. The germline V gene encodes CDR1 SNHLY and CDR2 FYNNEI. The length of the CDR3 is 13 residues. CDR3 DNA: TGTGCCAGCAGGCATCAGCAGGGTACTGAAGCTTTCTTT. It yields the protein CASRHQQGTEAFF.

CDR3 DNA: TGTGCCAGCTCACCAACCATAGCGGACAGGGTACCGGGCGAGCAGTACTTC. Translating it yields CASSPTIADRVPGEQYF. This chain links TRBV18 with TRBJ2-7, with 8 bases fitting TRBD1. Germline lookup yields CDR1 KGHSH and CDR2 LQKENI. The CDR3 covers 17 residues. V shed 2 bases, J shed 6 bases, and the junction held 15 bases outside the gene matches.

The table lists this clone with a count of one. The chain links TRBV7-9 to TRBJ1-1; D possibly corresponds to TRBD1 (5 bases). The CDR3 is 16 amino acids. Trimming cost V 2 bases and J 1 base, with 14 bases left between them. Germline loops: CDR1 SEHNR, CDR2 FQNEAQ (reference sequence). The CDR3 DNA follows: TGTGCCAGCAGCTTACGGTTGGGGGGAACGAACACTGAAGCTTTCTTT. It encodes CASSLRLGGTNTEAFF.

The chain links TRBV27 to TRBJ1-1; 11 bases agree with TRBD1. After removal of 5 bases from V and 8 bases from J, the junction contained 10 bases not matched to a gene. This CDR3 region has 15 residues. Germline V gene sequence: CDR1 MNHEY, CDR2 SMNVEV (reference sequence). The CDR3: CASSLLGQGAIEAFF. The CDR3, as DNA: TGTGCCAGCAGTCTACTAGGACAGGGGGCTATCGAAGCTTTCTTT.

This clone was seen once. This rearrangement joins TRBV7-3 to TRBJ1-6; D uncertain. The germline V gene has CDR1 SGHTA and CDR2 FQGTGA. The CDR3 spans 13 residues. The ends were cut back, 10 bases at V and 8 bases at J, with 15 bases in the middle. CDR3 nucleotide sequence: TGTGCCAACCCATTACGTGGCTATTCACCCCTCCACTTT. Translation: CANPLRGYSPLHF.

The rearrangement uses TRBV5-1 and TRBJ1-1, with unresolved D. Germline assignment: CDR1 SGHRS and CDR2 YFSETQ. V was cut by 5 bases and J by 3 bases, with 14 bases left in between. This CDR3 has 14 residues. The CDR3 DNA sequence: TGCGCCAGCAGTCGATCTGTCGGGGACACTGAAGCTTTCTTT. Amino acids: CASSRSVGDTEAFF.

The genes are TRBV6-5 and TRBJ1-4; D not resolved. This CDR3 contains 13 residues. V lost 5 bases and J 4 bases, leaving 8 bases between the germline ends. Germline-derived CDR1 and CDR2 are MNHEY and SVGAGI. CDR3 region: CASSRRSNEKLFF. For the CDR3, the DNA is TGTGCCAGCAGTAGACGGAGTAATGAAAAACTGTTTTTT.

The chain recombines TRBV29-1 with TRBJ2-1; D perhaps matches TRBD1 (5 bases). V lost 1 base and J lost 6, with 10 bases in between. CDR1 and CDR2 from the germline V gene are SQVTM and ANQGSEA. The CDR3 runs to 13 residues. The CDR3 reads CSVEATVTNEQFF. CDR3 DNA: TGCAGCGTTGAAGCGACAGTGACCAATGAGCAGTTCTTC.

This clone was detected once. The V and J genes are TRBV5-1 and TRBJ2-7, with a tentative D call TRBD1 (5 bases). This CDR3 comprises 13 residues. Trimming pared 5 bases from V and 2 bases from J, leaving 11 bases between. The germline gives CDR1 SGHRS, CDR2 YFSETQ. CDR3 residues: CASSAGITYEQYF. In DNA, the CDR3 is TGCGCCAGCAGTGCAGGGATTACCTACGAGCAGTACTTC.

The rearrangement joins TRBV7-2 to TRBJ2-7; TRBD2 matches at 9 bases. After removal of 1 base from V and 4 bases from J, the junction contained 17 bases not matched to a gene. This CDR3 is built from 19 residues. Germline V CDR1 and CDR2: SGHTA, FQGNSA. CDR3 DNA: TGTGCCAGCAGCTTAGGTGTCCTAGCGGGGCCCCCCGGAGGGTACGAGCAGTACTTC. This codes for CASSLGVLAGPPGGYEQYF.

The J gene is TRBJ1-2, the V gene TRBV12-5; possible D gene TRBD1, 5 bases. The germline CDR1 and CDR2 sequences are LGHNT and FRNRAP. The CDR3 is made up of 13 amino acids. The germline V and J ends were trimmed by 4 bases and 3 bases, with 9 bases remaining between them. In DNA form, the CDR3 reads TGTGCTAGTGGTTCCCAGACAGACTATGGCTACACCTTC. Its protein is CASGSQTDYGYTF.

The chain has TRBV13 and TRBJ2-3, with 7 bases matching TRBD1. The CDR3 spans 17 residues. Trimming took 5 bases from V and 1 from J; bases not matched to a gene: 12. Per the germline V gene, CDR1 is PRHDT and CDR2 is FYEKMQ (reference sequence). The CDR3 region has the DNA TGTGCCAGCAGCACCTCGACAGGGCTAGGACGCACAGATACGCAGTATTTT. Amino acid sequence: CASSTSTGLGRTDTQYF.